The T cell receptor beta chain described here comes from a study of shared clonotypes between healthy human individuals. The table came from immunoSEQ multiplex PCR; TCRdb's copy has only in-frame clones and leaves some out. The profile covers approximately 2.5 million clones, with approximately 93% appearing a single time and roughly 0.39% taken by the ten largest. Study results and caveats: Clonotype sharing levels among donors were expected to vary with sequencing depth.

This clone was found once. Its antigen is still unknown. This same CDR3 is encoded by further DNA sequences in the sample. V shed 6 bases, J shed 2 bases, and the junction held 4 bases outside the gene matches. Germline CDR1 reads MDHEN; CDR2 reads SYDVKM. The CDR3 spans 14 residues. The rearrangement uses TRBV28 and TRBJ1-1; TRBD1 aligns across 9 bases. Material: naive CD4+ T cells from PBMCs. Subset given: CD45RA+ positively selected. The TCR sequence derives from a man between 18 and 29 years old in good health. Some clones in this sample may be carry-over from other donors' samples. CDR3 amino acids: CASSGTGLNTEAFF. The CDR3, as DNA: TGTGCCAGCAGCGGGACAGGGCTTAACACTGAAGCTTTCTTT.